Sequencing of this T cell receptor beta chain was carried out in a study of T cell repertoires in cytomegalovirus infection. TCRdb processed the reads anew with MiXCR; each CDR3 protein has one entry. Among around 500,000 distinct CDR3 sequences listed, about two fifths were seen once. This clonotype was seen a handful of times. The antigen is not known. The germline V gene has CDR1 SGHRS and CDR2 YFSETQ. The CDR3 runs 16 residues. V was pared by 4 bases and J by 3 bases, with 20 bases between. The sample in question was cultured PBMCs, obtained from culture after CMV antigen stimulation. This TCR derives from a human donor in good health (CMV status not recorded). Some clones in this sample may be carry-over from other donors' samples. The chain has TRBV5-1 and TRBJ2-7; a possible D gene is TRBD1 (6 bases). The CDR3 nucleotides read TGCGCCAGCAGCCTGGCCCGGTCAGGGGTTTTCTACGAGCAGTACTTC. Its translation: CASSLARSGVFYEQYF.